This T cell receptor (beta chain) stems from a study of blood T cell repertoires in COVID-19. Clones were sequenced by immunoSEQ multiplex PCR, and TCRdb holds only the in-frame ones, with some missing. Of about 140,000 clones listed, around 83% are singletons. The CDR3 runs 12 residues. V gave up 7 bases and J gave up 4 bases, with 5 bases separating them. The origin of this receptor is an older woman with acute or convalescent COVID-19. J is TRBJ1-6 and V is TRBV12-3 or TRBV12-4; D is undetermined. The sequenced sample was peripheral blood. The chain's CDR3 is CASTFYNSPLHF. CDR3 bases: TGTGCCAGCACCTTTTATAATTCACCCCTCCACTTT.